The clone carrying this TCR beta chain occurred many times. Its antigen is undetermined. The entry originates in a study of blood T cells in healthy people across ages. Then a second PCR, running about 6 to 12 cycles, was carried out with a sample-barcoded 5' primer and a J-beta primer mix. TCRdb re-called the 5' RACE reads with MiXCR, one entry per CDR3 protein. The table lists more than 800,000 distinct CDR3 sequences, about 28% of them singletons. Findings and caveats of the study: PBMCs that were unsorted prevented a conclusive naive versus antigen-experienced comparison. For the donors, CMV status was unknown and possibly confounded expanded clonotype changes. Higher diversity and more naive CD4+ cells were features of long-lived donors, compared to aged donors.

CDR3 size: 13 residues. The germline gives CDR1 DFQATT, CDR2 SNEGSKA (reference sequence). Trimming cost V 2 bases and J 7 bases, with 12 bases left between them. The sequence derives from an elderly woman in good health. The chain has TRBV20-1 and TRBJ1-5; no clear D. The sequenced sample consisted of blood. CDR3 loop: CSARIGVGQPQHF. DNA of the CDR3: TGCAGTGCTAGAATTGGGGTAGGGCAGCCCCAGCATTTT.